The rows below give T cell receptor beta chains drawn from one sample of a study of T cell responses to AZD1222 COVID-19 vaccine. Assay: immunoSEQ multiplex PCR; the TCRdb copy retains only in-frame clones and omits some. This sample yields around 160,000 clones, of which roughly nine tenths are seen a single time; roughly 4.7% belongs to the top ten. Sequencing was performed on peripheral blood, taken on day 0 of AZD1222 vaccination. These receptors were taken from an adult in good health. Each CDR3 is given with its conserved first and last residue. The D gene is left open where the match is weak. Clone size is stated in some rows and not others, as once, few, many or a class when expanded.

NA	TRBV6-5	TRBJ1-5	NA	CASGRTAIEPQHF
TRBD1	TRBV18	TRBJ2-1	NA	CASSVWTGMVENEQFF
NA	TRBV4-3	TRBJ1-4	NA	CASSQVSATNEKLFF
NA	TRBV11-2	TRBJ2-1	NA	CASSLRPPRSGEQFF
TRBD2	TRBV19	TRBJ2-1	NA	CASGSGRIYNEQFF
TRBD2	TRBV24-1	TRBJ2-7	NA	CATSQEGGLREQYF
NA	TRBV11-2	TRBJ2-1	NA	CASSRLAPFLDEQFF
NA	TRBV7-6	TRBJ2-5	NA	CASSLLETQYF
TRBD2	TRBV6-2/TRBV6-3	TRBJ2-3	NA	CASSQTGGIWYF
NA	TRBV9	TRBJ2-3	NA	CASSLFGDTDTQYF
NA	TRBV6-5	TRBJ1-4	once	CASSSAAGGSEKLFF
NA	TRBV11-2	TRBJ2-7	NA	CASSLGIISYEQYF
TRBD2	TRBV20-1	TRBJ2-1	NA	CSASSGRAFDNEQFF
TRBD2	TRBV7-2	TRBJ2-3	NA	CASSLTSGLLDTQYF
TRBD2	TRBV10-3	TRBJ2-7	NA	CAISGTSHEQYF
NA	TRBV2	TRBJ2-7	NA	CASMLGPGVEQYF
NA	TRBV19	TRBJ1-5	NA	CASSTSQGGTKPQHF
NA	TRBV15	TRBJ2-2	NA	CATRNRRNTGELFF
NA	TRBV7-9	TRBJ2-2	NA	CASSLGRLVGTGELFF
NA	TRBV28	TRBJ2-3	NA	CASSWFTALSTDTQYF
NA	TRBV4-1	TRBJ1-1	NA	CASSSSTGENTEAFF
TRBD1	TRBV7-8	TRBJ1-2	NA	CASSPHDRGSYGYTF
NA	TRBV5-4	TRBJ2-5	NA	CATPRETQYF
NA	TRBV28	TRBJ2-3	NA	CASSPSAWRRIHTQYF
TRBD1	TRBV18	TRBJ2-1	NA	CASSPGTASYNEQFF
NA	TRBV28	TRBJ2-2	once	CASVRVLEVNTGELFF
NA	TRBV9	TRBJ2-5	NA	CASSVEGLQETQYF
NA	TRBV7-2	TRBJ2-7	NA	CASSTRAGLYEQYF
NA	TRBV19	TRBJ1-5	once	CASSIIQGQPSRQPQHF
NA	TRBV5-1	TRBJ1-1	NA	CASSGGTGNTEAFF
TRBD2	TRBV7-3	TRBJ2-5	NA	CASSVGLAAGQETQYF
NA	TRBV6-5	TRBJ2-1	NA	CASSLLERDEQFF
NA	TRBV19	TRBJ1-1	NA	CASSQTGRVEAFF
NA	TRBV5-6	TRBJ2-6	NA	CASSTWASGANVLTF
TRBD1	TRBV5-5	TRBJ2-7	once	CASSLWGQGIDEQYF
TRBD2	TRBV30	TRBJ2-7	NA	CAWSPGGAGDYEQYF
NA	TRBV19	TRBJ1-1	once	CASSPQGRLNTEAFF
NA	TRBV28	TRBJ2-7	NA	CASSTGRFGYEQYF
NA	TRBV6-1	TRBJ1-2	NA	CASSEMTAVNYGYTF
NA	TRBV21-1	TRBJ2-3	NA	CASSGTRLRPLSTDTQYF
NA	TRBV7-3	TRBJ2-7	once	CASSPGPLIHEQYF
NA	TRBV28	TRBJ1-3	NA	CASTERGGGNTIYF
NA	TRBV6-2/TRBV6-3	TRBJ2-1	NA	CASSYILDNEQFF
TRBD2	TRBV29-1	TRBJ2-1	NA	CSARTGTSGSPNEQFF
TRBD2	TRBV4-2	TRBJ2-7	NA	CASSRHLWGEGSYEQYF
TRBD2	TRBV7-2	TRBJ2-3	NA	CASSLSAGGPNTQYF
NA	TRBV6-2/TRBV6-3	TRBJ1-5	NA	CASSEAYQPQHF
TRBD2	TRBV9	TRBJ2-1	NA	CASSPGASGTPPKQFF
NA	TRBV9	TRBJ2-6	NA	CASSARGGLGANVLTF
TRBD1	TRBV5-5	TRBJ1-2	NA	CASTNGQGFYGYTF
NA	TRBV9	TRBJ2-1	NA	CASSVDGSVRDEQFF
NA	TRBV10-3	TRBJ1-3	NA	CAIRVSSGNTIYF
NA	TRBV9	TRBJ1-1	NA	CASSKGGRGNTEAFF
NA	TRBV5-1	TRBJ1-1	NA	CASSLLGSKGTEAFF
NA	TRBV28	TRBJ1-1	once	CASSTRGKKAFF